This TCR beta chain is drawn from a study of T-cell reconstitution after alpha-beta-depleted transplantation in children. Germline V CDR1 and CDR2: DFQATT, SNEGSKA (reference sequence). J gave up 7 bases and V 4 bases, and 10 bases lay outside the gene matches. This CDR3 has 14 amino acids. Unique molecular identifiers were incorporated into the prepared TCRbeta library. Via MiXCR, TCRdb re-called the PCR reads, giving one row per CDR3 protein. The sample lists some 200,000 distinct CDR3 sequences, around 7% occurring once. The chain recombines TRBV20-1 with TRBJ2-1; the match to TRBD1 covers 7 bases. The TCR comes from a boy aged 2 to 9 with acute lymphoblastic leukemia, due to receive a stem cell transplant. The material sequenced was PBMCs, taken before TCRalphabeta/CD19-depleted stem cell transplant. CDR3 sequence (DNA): TGCAGTGCTACCAGGACAGGTGTTCGAAATGAGCAGTTCTTC. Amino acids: CSATRTGVRNEQFF.